These 11 T cell receptor beta chains were all obtained from the same sample, sequenced in a study of blood T cell repertoires in COVID-19. Some clones are missing from TCRdb's copy, which holds only in-frame ones; the method was immunoSEQ multiplex PCR. The repertoire holds 250,000 to 300,000 clones, about nine tenths seen once, with about 11% in the top ten. Material: peripheral blood. The receptor set was obtained from a woman aged 25 to 39 with COVID-19, enrolled during active disease.

J is TRBJ2-2 and V is TRBV19, with a weak D call TRBD1 (5 bases). CDR1 is LNHDA, CDR2 SQIVND, per germline (reference sequence). The CDR3 is 16 amino acids. Trimming stripped 2 bases from V and 6 bases from J, with 16 bases between. The DNA for the CDR3 is TGTGCCAGTAGTATAAAAGGCAGGGTCTTCCCCGGGGAGCTGTTTTTT. Protein product: CASSIKGRVFPGELFF.

The CDR3 here is CASSLRVGTGELFF. In DNA, the CDR3 is TGTGCCAGCAGCCTCAGGGTAGGAACCGGGGAGCTGTTTTTT. The V call is TRBV13, the J call TRBJ2-2; possibly TRBD1 for D (5 bases). Germline CDR1 and CDR2: PRHDT and FYEKMQ (reference sequence). V lost 5 bases and J lost 5, with 12 bases in between. The CDR3 has 14 residues.

The V call is TRBV6-5, the J call TRBJ1-2, with TRBD1 matching 9 bases. CDR1 is MNHEY, CDR2 SVGAGI, per germline. V dropped 2 bases and J dropped 7; count of bases not matched to a gene: 5. The CDR3 extends over 14 amino acids. Here the CDR3 reads CASSYVTGGSGYTF. For the CDR3, the DNA is TGTGCCAGCAGTTACGTGACAGGGGGAAGTGGCTACACCTTC.

This chain links TRBV30 with TRBJ2-5, with TRBD2 matching over 11 bases. From germline, CDR1 is GTSNPN and CDR2 SVGIG (reference sequence). J was trimmed by 0 bases and V by 8 bases; bases with no gene match: 8. The CDR3 spans 15 residues. DNA of the CDR3: TGTGCCGTTAGCGGGAGGGCCTGGTACCAAGAGACCCAGTACTTC. This codes for CAVSGRAWYQETQYF.

V is TRBV2 and J is TRBJ2-5; D remains ambiguous. The V end lost 6 bases, the J end lost 3 bases, and 14 bases lay between the germline ends. The germline V gene has CDR1 SNHLY and CDR2 FYNNEI. CDR3 length: 14 amino acids. CDR3 bases: TGTGCCAGCAGGCCTCACAGCTCGGAAGAGACCCAGTACTTC. Translation: CASRPHSSEETQYF.

The CDR3 sequence: CARGLAGGETQYF. As DNA, the CDR3 is TGTGCCAGGGGACTAGCGGGAGGTGAGACCCAGTACTTC. The V and J genes are TRBV2 and TRBJ2-5, with 15 bases identical to TRBD2. The V gene's germline CDR1 is SNHLY and CDR2 FYNNEI. Germline trimming cut 9 bases from V and 5 bases from J; bases unmatched to any gene: 1. The CDR3 extends over 13 amino acids. The full variable domain, with the rest looked up from reference TRBV2 and TRBJ2-5, is EPEVTQTPSHQVTQMGQEVILRCVPISNHLYFYWYRQILGQKVEFLVSFYNNEISEKSEIFDDQFSVERPDGSNFTLKIRSTKLEDSAMYFCARGLAGGETQYFGPGTRLLVL.

V is TRBV10-3 and J is TRBJ2-5, with 9 bases that match TRBD1. The V gene's germline CDR1 is ENHRY and CDR2 SYGVKD. V lost 10 bases, J lost 4 bases, and 13 bases stayed unmatched. CDR3 size: 15 residues. CDR3 region: CATVAGTGSGETQYF. DNA of the CDR3: TGTGCCACCGTTGCCGGGACAGGGTCAGGAGAGACCCAGTACTTC.

The chain is built from TRBV6-5 and TRBJ1-5; 9 bases match TRBD1. The V segment lost 6 bases and the J segment 2 bases; nucleotides outside the gene matches: 5. Germline CDR1 reads MNHEY; CDR2 reads SVGAGI. The CDR3 contains 15 residues. CDR3 sequence (DNA): TGTGCCAGCAGCCAAACAGGGGGCGGCAATCAGCCCCAGCATTTT. Residues: CASSQTGGGNQPQHF.

In regard to this clone: Other DNA variants within this sample encode the same CDR3. V and J are TRBV6-5 and TRBJ2-7; no firm D call. The germline gives CDR1 MNHEY, CDR2 SVGAGI. This CDR3 comprises 14 residues. Trimming cost V 0 bases and J 1 base, with 7 bases left between them. CDR3 nucleotides: TGTGCCAGCAGTTACTCGTCCTCGTCCTACGAGCAGTACTTC. This sequence encodes CASSYSSSSYEQYF.

This sequence joins TRBV2 and TRBJ2-1; D is possibly TRBD1 (6 bases). V was cut by 7 bases and J by 1 base, with 14 bases left in between. The CDR3 covers 15 residues. Looked up from germline, CDR1 is SNHLY and CDR2 is FYNNEI. Here the CDR3 reads CASTGEGESYNEQFF. CDR3 bases: TGTGCCAGCACGGGCGAGGGGGAATCCTACAATGAGCAGTTCTTC.

The J gene is TRBJ1-6, the V gene TRBV29-1; TRBD1 matches at 10 bases. Germline lookup yields CDR1 SQVTM and CDR2 ANQGSEA. The CDR3 loop spans 13 amino acids. With 6 bases clipped from V and 5 bases from J, the junction kept 1 base outside the gene matches. Written as DNA, the CDR3 is TGCAGCGTAGGACAGGGGGATAATTCACCCCTCCACTTT. Its protein product is CSVGQGDNSPLHF.